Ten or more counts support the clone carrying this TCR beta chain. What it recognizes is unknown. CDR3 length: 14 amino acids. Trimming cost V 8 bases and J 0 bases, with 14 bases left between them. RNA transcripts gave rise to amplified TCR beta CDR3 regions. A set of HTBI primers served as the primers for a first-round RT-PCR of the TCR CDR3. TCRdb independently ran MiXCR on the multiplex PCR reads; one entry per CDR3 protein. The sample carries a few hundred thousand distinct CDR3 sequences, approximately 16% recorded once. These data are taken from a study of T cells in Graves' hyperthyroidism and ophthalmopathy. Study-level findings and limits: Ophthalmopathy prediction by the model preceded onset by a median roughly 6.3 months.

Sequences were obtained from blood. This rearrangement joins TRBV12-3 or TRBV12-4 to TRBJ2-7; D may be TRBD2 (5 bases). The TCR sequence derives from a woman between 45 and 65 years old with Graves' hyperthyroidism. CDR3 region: CASPRRANSYEQYF. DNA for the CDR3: TGTGCCAGCCCTCGGCGGGCCAACTCCTACGAGCAGTACTTC.